A single TCR beta chain is shown here with its context. This record belongs to a study of OX40 agonist ivuxolimab in advanced cancers. Study-wide background: Enrollees could have had prior anti-PD-1, anti-PD-L1 or anti-CTLA-4 therapy, which roughly 40% had received.

Prior autoimmune disease or systemic immunosuppression barred patients. V was shortened by 0 bases and J by 5 bases, with 12 bases between the two germline ends. The germline V gene encodes CDR1 SGHTS and CDR2 YDEGEE. There are 15 residues in the CDR3. Assay: immunoSEQ multiplex PCR; the TCRdb copy retains only in-frame clones and omits some. The sample holds about 79,000 clones; 90% are singletons and the top ten take 0.33%. This chain joins TRBV5-8 and TRBJ1-5; TRBD1 is a possible D gene (5 bases). The sequenced sample was CD4+ or CD8+ T cells sorted from blood, obtained in a trial of the OX40 agonist ivuxolimab. The origin of this receptor is an adult with an advanced solid tumor such as melanoma, head and neck, liver or kidney cancer. This CDR3 reads CASSLAGGVHQPQHF. As DNA, the CDR3 is TGTGCCAGCAGCTTGGCCGGGGGGGTCCATCAGCCCCAGCATTTT.